These 19 T cell receptor beta chains were sequenced from one sample in a study of T-cell reconstitution after alpha-beta-depleted transplantation in children. Unique molecular identifiers were used in preparing the TCRbeta library. MiXCR, run by TCRdb on the PCR reads, gives a single entry per CDR3 protein. Seen here are roughly 120,000 distinct CDR3 sequences, more than 20% observed once, and the top ten hold about 11%. This material consisted of PBMCs, mostly from graft donor cells, taken 180 days after TCRalphabeta/CD19-depleted stem cell transplant. These receptors originate from a male patient between 2 and 10 years old who had a stem cell transplant for chronic granulomatous disease, so the T cells may come from the graft donor.

The sample holds a few counts of this clonotype. The chain carries TRBV20-1 and TRBJ2-3; 8 bases are a match to TRBD2. The J segment lost 3 bases and the V segment lost 0 bases, leaving 8 bases of the junction unmatched. Germline V lookup: CDR1 DFQATT, CDR2 SNEGSKA (reference sequence). This CDR3 spans 16 amino acids. This chain's CDR3 is CSARDSGIAKTDTQYF. For the CDR3, the DNA is TGCAGTGCTAGAGATAGCGGGATTGCGAAAACAGATACGCAGTATTTT.

V gene TRBV20-1 combines with J gene TRBJ2-7; 16 positions match TRBD2. The CDR3 is 15 residues long. With V trimmed by 3 bases and J by 7 bases, 6 bases remained unmatched. Germline V lookup: CDR1 DFQATT, CDR2 SNEGSKA (reference sequence). The CDR3 loop reads CSARIGTSGRGEQYF. In DNA form, the CDR3 reads TGCAGTGCTAGGATAGGGACTAGCGGGAGGGGGGAGCAGTACTTC.

The table lists this clonotype with many counts. The V gene is TRBV28, the J gene TRBJ2-7, with unresolved D. The CDR3 has 12 residues. Germline lookup yields CDR1 MDHEN and CDR2 SYDVKM. V was cut by 5 bases and J by 6 bases, with 11 bases left in between. The CDR3 sequence is CASSAPYAEQYF. CDR3 DNA: TGTGCCAGCAGTGCTCCCTATGCCGAGCAGTACTTC.

This clonotype occurred a few times. The chain uses TRBV20-1 and TRBJ2-7; 7 bases match TRBD1. Germline CDR1 reads DFQATT; CDR2 reads SNEGSKA (reference sequence). Trimming took 3 bases from V and 0 from J; bases not matched to a gene: 5. This CDR3 is built from 14 residues. The CDR3 nucleotides are TGCAGTGCTAGGCCGGGACAGAGCTCCTACGAGCAGTACTTC. It encodes CSARPGQSSYEQYF.

This clonotype showed up many times. J is TRBJ1-5 and V is TRBV28; D is unresolved. The V end lost 6 bases, the J end lost 3 bases, and 12 bases lay between the germline ends. Per germline, CDR1 MDHEN and CDR2 SYDVKM. CDR3 length equals 14 residues. The CDR3 sequence is CASSPPGYNQPQHF. DNA for the CDR3: TGTGCCAGCAGCCCACCGGGGTACAATCAGCCCCAGCATTTT.

The rearrangement uses TRBV12-3 or TRBV12-4 and TRBJ1-1; no firm D call. The V end lost 6 bases, the J end lost 10 bases, and 15 bases lay between the germline ends. The CDR3 runs 12 residues. The CDR3 is CASSLNSLGAFF. In nucleotides, the CDR3 is TGTGCCAGCAGCCTTAATTCTTTGGGAGCTTTCTTT.

This clonotype was observed a few times. The rearrangement joins TRBV20-1 to TRBJ2-1; TRBD1 is a possible D gene (6 bases). The germline V gene encodes CDR1 DFQATT and CDR2 SNEGSKA (reference sequence). This CDR3 is built from 16 residues. The V and J ends lost 2 bases and 7 bases respectively, with 21 bases between them. The CDR3 region has the DNA TGCAGTGCTAGATCGTGGGACACAGGCCCTACTAATGAGCAGTTCTTC. Its protein product is CSARSWDTGPTNEQFF.

This clonotype was counted at least ten times. V and J are TRBV5-1 and TRBJ2-3; D unresolved. This CDR3 has 16 residues. Germline CDR1 is SGHRS and CDR2 is YFSETQ. V shed 0 bases and J shed 1 base, with 12 bases lying between them. CDR3 sequence reads: CASSLEALLGTDTQYF. DNA of the CDR3: TGCGCCAGCAGCTTGGAAGCGCTATTGGGCACAGATACGCAGTATTTT. Together with reference TRBV5-1 and TRBJ2-3, the CDR3 gives the full variable domain: KAGVTQTPRYLIKTRGQQVTLSCSPISGHRSVSWYQQTPGQGLQFLFEYFSETQRNKGNFPGRFSGRQFSNSRSEMNVSTLELGDSALYLCASSLEALLGTDTQYFGPGTRLTVL.

The V gene is TRBV10-3, the J gene TRBJ2-5; D remains unclear. The germline gives CDR1 ENHRY, CDR2 SYGVKD. CDR3 length: 14 amino acids. With 2 bases removed from V and 5 bases from J, the gap between germline ends came to 12 bases. In nucleotides, the CDR3 is TGTGCCATCAGTGAGGGCAGTCTAAGTGAGACCCAGTACTTC. It is translated as CAISEGSLSETQYF.

The sample holds many counts of this clonotype. The J gene is TRBJ2-7, the V gene TRBV19; 12 bases map to TRBD2. V gave up 4 bases and J gave up 2 bases; unmatched junction bases: 6. The CDR3 loop spans 16 amino acids. CDR1 and CDR2 from the germline V gene are LNHDA and SQIVND (reference sequence). CDR3 region: CASSTLLAGGAYEQYF. As DNA, the CDR3 is TGTGCCAGTAGTACCCTACTAGCGGGAGGAGCCTACGAGCAGTACTTC.

This clonotype was counted only a few times. This chain links TRBV3-1 with TRBJ2-1; no clear D gene. This CDR3 spans 16 amino acids. Germline loops: CDR1 LGHDT, CDR2 YNNKEL (reference sequence). The V and J ends lost 1 base and 2 bases respectively, with 12 bases between them. The CDR3 bases are TGTGCCAGCAGCCAAGGTTTCAGCCTAACCTACAATGAGCAGTTCTTC. This gives the protein CASSQGFSLTYNEQFF.

The CDR3 nucleotides read TGCAGCGTTGAGACCCGACATGCAGGGGAGCTGTTTTTT. It specifies CSVETRHAGELFF. The chain uses TRBV29-1 and TRBJ2-2; no clear D gene. CDR3 size: 13 residues. V shed 3 bases and J shed 8 bases, with 13 bases lying between them. Germline V gene data show CDR1 as SQVTM and CDR2 as ANQGSEA.

This clonotype was seen more than once but under ten times. This chain connects TRBV5-1 to TRBJ2-1; D not resolved. This CDR3 has 15 residues. With 6 bases removed from V and 0 bases from J, the gap between germline ends came to 13 bases. Germline CDR1 is SGHRS and CDR2 is YFSETQ. CDR3 residues: CASMETVSSYNEQFF. The CDR3, as DNA: TGCGCCAGCATGGAGACGGTGAGCTCCTACAATGAGCAGTTCTTC.

In this sample, this clonotype turned up a few times. This chain joins TRBV5-1 and TRBJ2-7; D is possibly TRBD1 (5 bases). Germline assignment: CDR1 SGHRS and CDR2 YFSETQ. V lost 0 bases and J lost 1, with 8 bases in between. This CDR3 contains 14 residues. The CDR3 DNA reads as TGCGCCAGCAGCTTGGTGGCAGGGTCCTACGAGCAGTACTTC. It yields the protein CASSLVAGSYEQYF.

This clonotype has at least ten counts. The V gene is TRBV7-6, the J gene TRBJ1-1; D not resolved. V lost 8 bases and J 4 bases, leaving 14 bases between the germline ends. Germline V lookup: CDR1 SGHVS, CDR2 FNYEAQ. This CDR3 spans 13 amino acids. CDR3 sequence: CASSRTQTTEAFF. The CDR3 DNA reads TGTGCCAGCTCCCGAACCCAGACCACTGAAGCTTTCTTT.

This clonotype was recorded at least ten times. The genes are TRBV12-3 or TRBV12-4 and TRBJ2-5; TRBD1 matches 9 bases. The trim removed 4 bases at V and 1 base at J, leaving 4 bases unmatched. This CDR3 is built from 15 residues. CDR3 nucleotides: TGTGCCAGCAGTTCCGGGACAGGGAGCCAAGAGACCCAGTACTTC. This encodes CASSSGTGSQETQYF.

This clonotype appeared many times. This sequence joins TRBV12-3 or TRBV12-4 and TRBJ2-1; 9 bases are a match to TRBD2. The CDR3 loop spans 17 amino acids. After removal of 2 bases from V and 7 bases from J, the junction contained 12 bases not matched to a gene. The CDR3 spells CASSLSRRLADGNEQFF. The CDR3 DNA sequence: TGTGCCAGCAGTTTAAGTAGGAGACTAGCGGATGGAAATGAGCAGTTCTTC.

This clonotype was detected only a few times. J is TRBJ2-7 and V is TRBV20-1; 8 nucleotides agree with TRBD2. Germline V CDR1 and CDR2: DFQATT, SNEGSKA (reference sequence). The trim removed 0 bases at V and 3 bases at J, leaving 7 bases unmatched. The CDR3 totals 15 residues. The CDR3 DNA is TGCAGTGCTAGAGATCTGAGACTAGCGAGCTACGAGCAGTACTTC. This codes for CSARDLRLASYEQYF.

The chain carries TRBV5-1 and TRBJ2-1, with 9 positions matching TRBD2. Germline CDR1 reads SGHRS; CDR2 reads YFSETQ. This CDR3 spans 15 amino acids. Trimming at V came to 1 base and at J to 4 bases, leaving 3 bases not matched to a gene. Here the CDR3 reads CASSLRLAEYNEQFF. The CDR3 DNA is TGCGCCAGCAGCTTGAGACTAGCGGAGTACAATGAGCAGTTCTTC.